This section outlines one TCR beta chain sequence together with its context. This is likely a read error, given that the CDR3 carries no conserved phenylalanine or tryptophan at its end. The data are from a study of tumor-infiltrating lymphocytes in primary liver carcinoma. Study summary: Roughly 3.5 to 7.13 million productive TCRbeta reads came from each sample, comparable across tissue types.

Between about 19 and 34 mg of unsorted bulk tissue served as the source from which RNA and DNA were co-extracted. Reverse transcription of roughly 0.5 ug total RNA with a constant-region primer produced TCR beta cDNA. ARM-PCR was slightly modified, and three nested multiplex PCR rounds with it gave rise to the TCR beta libraries. With TRBV1-TRBV30 forward primers and a C-beta reverse primer, the first two PCR rounds were run for roughly 10 cycles each. TCRdb reprocessed the multiplex PCR reads via MiXCR and lists one record per CDR3 protein. The sample records approximately 120,000 distinct CDR3 sequences, around 64% being singletons. Trimming shortened V by 6 bases and J by 0 bases, and 19 bases separated the two germline ends. Germline V gene data show CDR1 as SGHKS and CDR2 as YYEKEE (reference sequence). This CDR3 is built from 16 residues.

The sequenced sample was liver tumor tissue from sampling region 3. The subset: tumor region T3, left-lateral pole. The TCR originated in an older woman with primary liver carcinoma and hepatitis B virus infection. The chain is built from TRBV5-5 and TRBJ2-7; tentatively, D is TRBD1 (5 bases). The CDR3, as DNA: TGTGCCAGCACCCTAACAGGTTCAGCGCTCTCCTACGAGCAGTACCCC. Encoded protein: CASTLTGSALSYEQYP.